These T cell receptor beta chains were read from a single sample in a study of cytotoxic CD8 clonotypes in ibrutinib-treated CLL. The repertoire was sequenced with immunoSEQ multiplex PCR; TCRdb's copy has only in-frame clones and lacks some. The sample gives about 22,000 clones, 55% to 75% of which show up once; around 44% is in the top ten. This sample comprised PBMCs, obtained after 12 months of ibrutinib treatment. The receptors originated from a human donor with chronic lymphocytic leukemia. Both conserved end residues are part of each CDR3. D genes are given only for firm matches. Only some rows state a clone size, as once, few, many or a class for expanded clones.

D: -
size: -
J: TRBJ1-3
V: TRBV29-1
CDR3: CSVEENNTIYF
DNA: TGCAGCGTTGAAGAGAACAACACCATATATTTT

D: -
size: few
J: TRBJ1-4
V: TRBV15
CDR3: CATSRDLGEKLFF
DNA: TGTGCCACCAGCAGAGATCTTGGTGAAAAACTGTTTTTT

D: -
size: -
J: TRBJ2-5
V: TRBV7-2
CDR3: CASSSYLTGETQYF
DNA: TGTGCCAGCAGCTCCTACTTGACAGGAGAGACCCAGTACTTC

D: TRBD2
size: -
J: TRBJ2-3
V: TRBV5-1
CDR3: CASSFSAGGTDTQYF
DNA: TGCGCCAGCAGCTTTTCAGCGGGGGGGACAGATACGCAGTATTTT

D: -
size: -
J: TRBJ2-2
V: TRBV7-6
CDR3: CASSLESFPGDGELFF
DNA: TGTGCCAGCAGCTTAGAGTCATTTCCCGGGGACGGGGAGCTGTTTTTT

D: -
size: -
J: TRBJ1-3
V: TRBV5-6
CDR3: CASFSLARDRNTIYF
DNA: TGTGCCAGCTTCTCACTCGCCAGGGACAGAAACACCATATATTTT

D: -
size: medium-sized
J: TRBJ2-7
V: TRBV30
CDR3: CAWSGALEQYF
DNA: TGTGCCTGGAGTGGAGCGTTGGAGCAGTACTTC

D: -
size: -
J: TRBJ1-6
V: TRBV28
CDR3: CASASIFYNSPLHF
DNA: TGTGCCAGCGCGTCCATATTCTATAATTCACCCCTCCACTTT

D: -
size: -
J: TRBJ2-1
V: TRBV7-9
CDR3: CASSLVTSGLYNEQFF
DNA: TGTGCCAGCAGCTTAGTGACCAGCGGACTCTACAATGAGCAGTTCTTC

D: -
size: -
J: TRBJ1-5
V: TRBV5-1
CDR3: CASSLSFGGNQPQHF
DNA: TGCGCCAGCAGCTTGTCATTTGGTGGCAATCAGCCCCAGCATTTT

D: -
size: -
J: TRBJ2-7
V: TRBV19
CDR3: CASSIVRGIVISEQYF
DNA: TGTGCCAGTAGTATAGTCCGGGGGATAGTAATAAGCGAGCAGTACTTC

D: -
size: -
J: TRBJ2-7
V: TRBV21-1
CDR3: CASSRGTYEQYF
DNA: TGTGCCAGCAGCCGTGGGACCTACGAGCAGTACTTC

D: -
size: -
J: TRBJ1-1
V: TRBV19
CDR3: CASTPAFMNTEAFF
DNA: TGTGCCAGTACCCCTGCGTTCATGAACACTGAAGCTTTCTTT

D: TRBD2
size: -
J: TRBJ2-3
V: TRBV7-2
CDR3: CASSPPGSGGPSTDTQYF
DNA: TGTGCCAGCAGCCCGCCCGGTAGCGGGGGGCCCAGCACAGATACGCAGTATTTT

D: TRBD1
size: -
J: TRBJ1-6
V: TRBV4-1
CDR3: CASSLTGDSYNSPLHF
DNA: TGCGCCAGCAGCCTGACAGGGGACTCCTATAATTCACCCCTCCACTTT

D: -
size: -
J: TRBJ2-1
V: TRBV15
CDR3: CATSSQATGGEQFF
DNA: TGTGCCACCAGCAGCCAGGCGACAGGCGGGGAGCAGTTCTTC

D: -
size: -
J: TRBJ1-6
V: TRBV9
CDR3: CASSVETSSPLHF
DNA: TGTGCCAGCAGCGTAGAAACCAGTTCACCCCTCCACTTT

D: TRBD1
size: -
J: TRBJ1-5
V: TRBV18
CDR3: CASSRDRDRGYQPQHF
DNA: TGTGCCAGCTCAAGAGACCGGGACAGGGGCTACCAGCCCCAGCATTTT

D: TRBD1
size: -
J: TRBJ1-5
V: TRBV2
CDR3: CASSDSGTGDSNQPQHF
DNA: TGTGCCAGCAGTGACTCGGGGACAGGGGATAGCAATCAGCCCCAGCATTTT

D: TRBD1
size: medium-sized
J: TRBJ2-7
V: TRBV6-5
CDR3: CASSYPGDRGRHEQYF
DNA: TGTGCCAGCAGTTACCCCGGGGACAGGGGACGACACGAGCAGTACTTC

D: -
size: -
J: TRBJ1-2
V: TRBV27
CDR3: CASSGGLGNIGNYGYTF
DNA: TGTGCCAGCTCCGGGGGATTGGGAAACATCGGTAACTATGGCTACACCTTC

D: -
size: -
J: TRBJ1-2
V: TRBV19
CDR3: CASRIGQGGQGYGYTF
DNA: TGTGCCAGTAGGATCGGACAAGGGGGGCAAGGCTATGGCTACACCTTC

D: -
size: once
J: TRBJ1-5
V: TRBV5-4
CDR3: CASSLGQGIYSNQPQHF
DNA: TGTGCCAGCAGCTTGGGTCAGGGGATATATAGCAATCAGCCCCAGCATTTT

D: -
size: -
J: TRBJ2-5
V: TRBV19
CDR3: CASSSPRDTKHQETQYF
DNA: TGTGCCAGTAGCAGCCCTCGGGACACCAAACACCAAGAGACCCAGTACTTC

D: -
size: -
J: TRBJ1-1
V: TRBV7-8
CDR3: CASSLGQGNEAFF
DNA: TGTGCCAGCAGCTTAGGTCAGGGTAATGAAGCTTTCTTT

D: TRBD1
size: -
J: TRBJ1-2
V: TRBV30
CDR3: CAWSYRGTYGYTF
DNA: TGTGCCTGGAGTTACAGGGGCACCTATGGCTACACCTTC